Below, 3 T cell receptor beta chains from the same sample are listed, as sequenced in a study of blood T cell repertoires in COVID-19. Clones were read by immunoSEQ multiplex PCR, and TCRdb kept only the in-frame ones, dropping some. The table has fewer than 200,000 clones, roughly 80% seen once. Sequencing was performed on PBMCs or T cells enriched from blood (not recorded which). These receptors originate from a woman between 45 and 60 years old who had recovered from COVID-19.

V usage is TRBV18 and J usage is TRBJ2-1, with D perhaps matching TRBD2 (5 bases). CDR1 and CDR2 (germline): KGHSH, LQKENI. The CDR3 runs to 13 residues. Deletions cut 1 base from V and 8 bases from J, with 9 bases between. CDR3 amino acids: CASSPLNGDEQFF. In DNA, the CDR3 is TGTGCCAGCTCACCACTCAACGGGGATGAGCAGTTCTTC.

The DNA for the CDR3 is TGTGCCAGCAGCTCGACTAGCGGGGGGGCCCGGGAGACCCAGTACTTC. It codes for CASSSTSGGARETQYF. The chain couples TRBV7-9 to TRBJ2-5; TRBD2 aligns across 14 bases. V dropped 4 bases and J dropped 5; count of bases not matched to a gene: 6. The length of the CDR3 is 16 residues. Per germline, CDR1 SEHNR and CDR2 FQNEAQ (reference sequence).

V is TRBV5-1 and J is TRBJ1-4; TRBD1 matches at 8 bases. The CDR3 length is 14 residues. Germline CDR1 SGHRS, CDR2 YFSETQ. The trim removed 0 bases at V and 8 bases at J, leaving 3 bases unmatched. The CDR3 sequence: CASSLAGGGEKLFF. CDR3 sequence (DNA): TGCGCCAGCAGCTTGGCAGGGGGCGGAGAAAAACTGTTTTTT.